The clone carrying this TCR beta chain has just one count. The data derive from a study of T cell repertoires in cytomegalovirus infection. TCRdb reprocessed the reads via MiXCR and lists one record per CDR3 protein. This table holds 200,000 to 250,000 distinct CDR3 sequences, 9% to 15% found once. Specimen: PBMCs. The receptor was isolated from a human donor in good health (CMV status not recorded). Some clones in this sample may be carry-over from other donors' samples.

CDR3 sequence: CASSQGTGADRPGANVLTF. In DNA form, the CDR3 reads TGTGCCAGCAGCCAAGGGACAGGGGCCGACAGGCCTGGGGCCAACGTCCTGACTTTC. The chain links TRBV3-1 to TRBJ2-6; TRBD1 matches at 9 bases. V was pared by 1 base and J by 2 bases, with 9 bases of the junction left unmatched. The length of the CDR3 is 19 residues. CDR1 is LGHDT, CDR2 YNNKEL, per germline (reference sequence).